Below are 32 T cell receptor beta chains sequenced from a single sample in a study of T-cell memory formation after mild COVID-19. TCRdb passed the 5' RACE reads through MiXCR, listing each CDR3 protein once. The sample contains around 200,000 distinct CDR3 sequences, less than 20% of which appear only once. Sequencing used PBMCs or a T cell subset sorted from them (not recorded which). Receptors originate from a man younger than 35 who had mild COVID-19 (a few samples of this study predate the infection). Cell type and time point are not known.

The CDR3 loop reads CASRFSVTNEKLFF. CDR3 nucleotides: TGTGCCAGCAGATTCAGCGTAACTAATGAAAAACTGTTTTTT. The chain is built from TRBV12-3 or TRBV12-4 and TRBJ1-4; D gene ambiguous. V lost 6 bases to trimming and J lost 1 base, with 9 bases between them. CDR3 length: 14 residues.

The rearrangement links TRBV4-3 to TRBJ1-6, with TRBD1 matching 8 bases. The CDR3 sequence is 16 residues long. Per germline, CDR1 LGHNA and CDR2 YSLEER. The ends lost 1 base at V and 10 bases at J; junction bases unmatched: 9. The CDR3 loop is CASSQARGREGSPLHF. CDR3 nucleotide sequence: TGCGCCAGCAGCCAAGCCAGGGGGCGGGAGGGGTCACCCCTCCACTTT.

The chain employs TRBV11-2 and TRBJ1-5; D not certain. Per germline, CDR1 SGHAT and CDR2 FQNNGV. The CDR3 is 13 amino acids. V was cut by 0 bases and J by 5 bases, with 5 bases left in between. The CDR3 sequence is CASSLEEDQPQHF. The CDR3 DNA is TGTGCCAGCAGCTTAGAAGAGGATCAGCCCCAGCATTTT.

This clonotype has just a few counts. This rearrangement joins TRBV7-2 to TRBJ1-2; 9 bases align to TRBD1. The CDR3 loop spans 14 amino acids. The ends lost 5 bases at V and 3 bases at J; junction bases unmatched: 4. Germline V gives CDR1 SGHTA, CDR2 FQGNSA. CDR3 sequence (DNA): TGTGCCAGCAGCCTGGGGACAGGGTACTATGGCTACACCTTC. Translated, it gives CASSLGTGYYGYTF.

The chain joins TRBV7-2 to TRBJ1-1; D is unresolved. Germline values: CDR1 SGHTA, CDR2 FQGNSA. Between the trimmed V and J ends, which lost 0 bases and 6 bases, there was a span of 14 bases. CDR3 length equals 15 residues. The CDR3 loop reads CASSLALGYGAEAFF. CDR3 coding DNA: TGTGCCAGCAGCTTAGCGTTGGGATATGGCGCTGAAGCTTTCTTT.

This clonotype has just a few counts. This rearrangement joins TRBV7-3 to TRBJ1-1; D remains ambiguous. V gave up 5 bases and J gave up 1 base, with 11 bases separating them. CDR3 length: 14 amino acids. Germline values: CDR1 SGHTA, CDR2 FQGTGA. Here the CDR3 DNA reads TGTGCCAGCAGCCCCGGGTGGGGGAACACTGAAGCTTTCTTT. Translating it yields CASSPGWGNTEAFF.

This clonotype was detected many times. This chain connects TRBV4-3 to TRBJ2-5; no definite D call. This CDR3 comprises 13 residues. With 1 base removed from V and 5 bases from J, the gap between germline ends came to 8 bases. Germline V gene data show CDR1 as LGHNA and CDR2 as YSLEER. CDR3: CASSQGASETQYF. The CDR3 nucleotides are TGCGCCAGCAGCCAAGGTGCTTCGGAGACCCAGTACTTC.

V usage is TRBV7-8 and J usage is TRBJ2-7; 8 bases are shared with TRBD2. Trimming took 0 bases from V and 1 from J; bases not matched to a gene: 2. There are 15 residues in the CDR3. The germline V gene encodes CDR1 SGHVS and CDR2 FQNEAQ. The CDR3 loop is CASSLAAGESYEQYF. The DNA of the CDR3 is TGTGCCAGCAGCTTAGCAGCGGGGGAGTCCTACGAGCAGTACTTC.

A few counts support this clonotype. The V call is TRBV6-5, the J call TRBJ1-2; D is unclear. This CDR3 has 11 amino acids. V dropped 8 bases and J dropped 4 bases, with 8 bases sitting between them. The germline CDR1 and CDR2 sequences are MNHEY and SVGAGI. CDR3 DNA sequence: TGTGCCAGCCTGGACCTCTATGGCTACACCTTC. The encoded protein is CASLDLYGYTF.

V usage is TRBV2 and J usage is TRBJ1-6, with D perhaps TRBD1 (6 bases). Trimming removed 4 bases at V and 5 bases at J, with 15 bases between. CDR3 length equals 16 residues. Germline V lookup: CDR1 SNHLY, CDR2 FYNNEI. For the CDR3, the DNA is TGTGCCAGCAGTGGCCGCGGGGGCATCGATAATTCACCCCTCCACTTT. It encodes CASSGRGGIDNSPLHF. The entire variable domain, with the rest obtained from reference TRBV2 and TRBJ1-6, is as follows: EPEVTQTPSHQVTQMGQEVILRCVPISNHLYFYWYRQILGQKVEFLVSFYNNEISEKSEIFDDQFSVERPDGSNFTLKIRSTKLEDSAMYFCASSGRGGIDNSPLHFGNGTRLTVT.

The table lists this clonotype with a few counts. The chain joins TRBV20-1 to TRBJ2-5; TRBD1 or TRBD2 may be the D gene (6 bases each). The CDR3 is 13 residues long. Germline V gives CDR1 DFQATT, CDR2 SNEGSKA (reference sequence). V dropped 6 bases and J dropped 5 bases, with 16 bases sitting between them. CDR3 bases: TGCAGTGCCCCCGGGGGCAGGGTGGAGACCCAGTACTTC. This codes for CSAPGGRVETQYF.

The V gene is TRBV18, the J gene TRBJ1-1, with a possible D match to TRBD1 (6 bases). This CDR3 is 12 amino acids long. The germline gives CDR1 KGHSH, CDR2 LQKENI. V was clipped by 2 bases and J by 10 bases, with 11 bases between them. Written as DNA, the CDR3 is TGTGCCAGCTCACCAAGCACAGGGATAGCTTTCTTT. Protein sequence: CASSPSTGIAFF.

J is TRBJ1-5 and V is TRBV19; D remains ambiguous. The CDR3 consists of 14 residues. V dropped 4 bases and J dropped 9 bases, with 16 bases sitting between them. Germline V gene lookup returns CDR1 LNHDA and CDR2 SQIVND (reference sequence). The CDR3 region is CASSTGPLRLPQHF. In DNA, the CDR3 is TGTGCCAGTAGTACAGGACCTTTGCGGTTGCCCCAGCATTTT.

This clonotype was seen only a few times. The CDR3 reads CASSPGGQGEQYV. The CDR3 DNA reads as TGCGCCAGCAGCCCCGGTGGCCAAGGGGAGCAGTACGTC. The chain carries TRBV5-1 and TRBJ2-7; no firm D call. Germline-derived CDR1 and CDR2 are SGHRS and YFSETQ. The CDR3 sequence is 13 residues long. V gave up 4 bases and J gave up 7 bases, with 15 bases separating them.

The chain couples TRBV7-3 to TRBJ2-3, with D perhaps given as TRBD1 or TRBD2 (5 bases each). Trimming stripped 6 bases from V and 0 bases from J, with 10 bases between. The CDR3 consists of 14 residues. Germline V gives CDR1 SGHTA, CDR2 FQGTGA. The CDR3 protein is CASRRDPSTDTQYF. CDR3 DNA sequence: TGTGCCAGCAGACGGGACCCGAGCACAGATACGCAGTATTTT.

The chain is built from TRBV28 and TRBJ2-7; 10 positions agree with TRBD1. This CDR3 region has 15 residues. Germline lookup yields CDR1 MDHEN and CDR2 SYDVKM. V trimming: 3 bases; J trimming: 2 bases; junction bases outside the gene matches: 4. CDR3 protein: CASSFGTGVTYEQYV. CDR3 in DNA: TGTGCCAGCAGTTTCGGGACAGGGGTGACCTACGAGCAGTACGTC.

Only a few counts were recorded for this clonotype. The chain uses TRBV9 and TRBJ1-1; 8 bases align to TRBD1. This CDR3 region has 14 residues. Losses at the gene ends were 3 bases for V and 1 base for J; bases not matched to a gene: 2. The germline gives CDR1 SGDLS, CDR2 YYNGEE. CDR3 in amino acids: CASSAQGANTEAFF. The CDR3 coding sequence is TGTGCCAGCAGCGCTCAGGGGGCGAACACTGAAGCTTTCTTT.

V usage is TRBV5-6 and J usage is TRBJ2-1; D is tentatively TRBD1 or TRBD2 (5 bases each). The germline CDR1 and CDR2 sequences are SGHDT and YYEEEE. CDR3 size: 15 residues. The V end was cut by 4 bases, the J end by 7 bases, with 18 bases between. CDR3: CASSPFQGERNEQFF. The CDR3 DNA sequence: TGTGCCAGCAGCCCCTTCCAGGGAGAGAGAAATGAGCAGTTCTTC.

The chain combines TRBV20-1 with TRBJ2-5; 9 nucleotides agree with TRBD1. Germline V gives CDR1 DFQATT, CDR2 SNEGSKA (reference sequence). This CDR3 comprises 12 residues. V lost 5 bases and J lost 5; bases outside the gene matches: 3. Written as DNA, the CDR3 is TGCAGTGCTCCCGGACAGGGGGAGACCCAGTACTTC. Its translation is CSAPGQGETQYF.

This clonotype appeared a few times. The genes are TRBV5-5 and TRBJ2-7, with TRBD1 identical over 8 bases. V was clipped by 6 bases and J by 2 bases; unmatched bases: 7. This CDR3 has 14 residues. In germline, CDR1 is SGHKS, CDR2 YYEKEE (reference sequence). CDR3 DNA: TGTGCCAGCACCATTACAGGGGGAGCCTACGAGCAGTACTTC. This sequence encodes CASTITGGAYEQYF. Combining the CDR3 with reference TRBV5-5 and TRBJ2-7 gives the whole variable domain DAGVTQSPTHLIKTRGQQVTLRCSPISGHKSVSWYQQVLGQGPQFIFQYYEKEERGRGNFPDRFSARQFPNYSSELNVNALLLGDSALYLCASTITGGAYEQYFGPGTRLTVT.

This rearrangement joins TRBV7-9 to TRBJ1-5; D may be TRBD1 (5 bases). V lost 5 bases to trimming and J lost 2 bases, with 10 bases between them. The germline CDR1 and CDR2 sequences are SEHNR and FQNEAQ (reference sequence). This CDR3 comprises 14 residues. CDR3 nucleotides: TGTGCCAGCAGCCAGGACATCGGCAATCAGCCCCAGCATTTT. Translation gives CASSQDIGNQPQHF.

The genes are TRBV6-2 or TRBV6-3 and TRBJ2-5; possibly TRBD1 or TRBD2 for D (6 bases each). The CDR3 sequence is 14 residues long. Trimming took off 5 bases at V and 9 bases at J, with 19 bases between the two ends. Germline V gene data show CDR1 as MNHEY and CDR2 as SVGEGT. CDR3 residues: CASSPGGPWSAQYF. The DNA of the CDR3 is TGTGCCAGCAGTCCCGGGGGCCCCTGGAGTGCCCAGTACTTC.

The rearrangement links TRBV21-1 to TRBJ2-4. TRBV21-1 is reported as a pseudogene. The CDR3 sequence is 10 residues long. This CDR3 is CASSKDIQYF. CDR3 DNA: TGTGCCAGCAGCAAAGACATTCAGTACTTC.

This clonotype was recorded a few times. The V gene is TRBV12-3 or TRBV12-4, the J gene TRBJ1-5, with TRBD1 identical over 10 bases. The junction had 1 base not matched to a gene; V was cut back by 6 bases and J by 5 bases. The CDR3 has 13 amino acids. As DNA, the CDR3 is TGTGCCAGCAGAGGGACAGGGGATCAGCCCCAGCATTTT. Translated: CASRGTGDQPQHF.

This clonotype was seen a few times. This chain uses TRBV4-3 with TRBJ1-1; D not certain. V was cut by 0 bases and J by 2 bases, with 10 bases left in between. Germline-derived CDR1 and CDR2 are LGHNA and YSLEER. CDR3 length: 15 residues. The CDR3 DNA sequence: TGCGCCAGCAGCCAAGATGTCGAAGGAAACACTGAAGCTTTCTTT. This encodes CASSQDVEGNTEAFF.

The chain is built from TRBV7-2 and TRBJ2-1, with TRBD1 as a possible D gene (6 bases). Looked up from germline, CDR1 is SGHTA and CDR2 is FQGNSA. This CDR3 has 12 amino acids. The V end was cut by 6 bases, the J end by 10 bases, with 13 bases between. The CDR3, as DNA: TGTGCCAGCAGGTACAGGGATCGGGAGCAGTTCTTC. Translation: CASRYRDREQFF.

This clonotype was observed a handful of times. The chain recombines TRBV7-2 with TRBJ1-5; possibly TRBD1 for D (6 bases). CDR1 and CDR2 (germline): SGHTA, FQGNSA. V lost 3 bases and J lost 3, with 9 bases in between. CDR3 length: 14 amino acids. The DNA for the CDR3 is TGTGCCAGCAGCTTCACAGGGTCCAATCAGCCCCAGCATTTT. Its translation is CASSFTGSNQPQHF.

A few counts support this clonotype. The V gene is TRBV7-3, the J gene TRBJ2-5, with a weak D call TRBD2 (6 bases). V shed 3 bases and J shed 5 bases, with 22 bases lying between them. The CDR3 loop spans 17 amino acids. CDR1 and CDR2 from the germline V gene are SGHTA and FQGTGA. CDR3 nucleotide sequence: TGTGCCAGCAGCTTCAATCCGCAAGCGGGCATGGGGGAGACCCAGTACTTC. It yields the protein CASSFNPQAGMGETQYF. Supplemented by reference TRBV7-3 and TRBJ2-5, the full variable domain reads GAGVSQTPSNKVTEKGKYVELRCDPISGHTALYWYRQSLGQGPEFLIYFQGTGAADDSGLPNDRFFAVRPEGSVSTLKIQRTERGDSAVYLCASSFNPQAGMGETQYFGPGTRLLVL.

In this sample, this clonotype turned up many times. In DNA, the CDR3 is TGTGCCACCAGCAGAGATCTGCTTACCGGAGGGGGCGAGCAGTACGTC. Residues: CATSRDLLTGGGEQYV. The chain joins TRBV15 to TRBJ2-7; possibly TRBD1 or TRBD2 for D (6 bases each). The V and J ends lost 0 bases and 6 bases respectively, with 18 bases between them. The CDR3 sequence is 16 residues long. CDR1 and CDR2 (germline): LNHNV, YYDKDF (reference sequence).

The gene calls are TRBV20-1 and TRBJ1-2; 8 bases fit TRBD1. This CDR3 has 13 residues. The junction had 0 bases not matched to a gene; V was cut back by 2 bases and J by 1 base. Germline values: CDR1 DFQATT, CDR2 SNEGSKA (reference sequence). The CDR3 DNA reads as TGCAGTGCTAGAACAGGGGGTAACTATGGCTACACCTTC. Translated, it gives CSARTGGNYGYTF.

The chain links TRBV29-1 to TRBJ2-1; 9 nucleotides align to TRBD2. The J segment lost 4 bases and the V segment lost 7 bases, leaving 11 bases of the junction unmatched. The CDR3 spans 15 residues. Germline CDR1 reads SQVTM; CDR2 reads ANQGSEA. This CDR3 is CSAVRRAGGYNEQFF. The CDR3 DNA reads as TGCAGCGCGGTCCGGCGAGCGGGGGGTTACAATGAGCAGTTCTTC.

This clonotype was seen only a few times. This sequence joins TRBV7-3 and TRBJ2-2; D unclear. Germline V gene sequence: CDR1 SGHTA, CDR2 FQGTGA. The CDR3 extends over 15 amino acids. Trimming stripped 6 bases from V and 6 bases from J, with 17 bases between. The CDR3 DNA reads as TGTGCCAGCAGTCCGATTGCCCTTAGGTCCGGGGAGCTGTTTTTT. Its protein is CASSPIALRSGELFF.